This is a list of T cell receptor beta chains from one sample in a study of blood T cell repertoires in COVID-19. Clones were sequenced by immunoSEQ multiplex PCR, and TCRdb holds only the in-frame ones, with some missing. The table has around 55,000 clones, over 75% seen once. Sequencing used peripheral blood. Every receptor here comes from a human donor in a cohort sampled during active COVID-19. CDR3s include the opening cysteine and the closing phenylalanine or tryptophan. D genes are given only for firm matches. Where a row states a size, it is once, few, many or the class of an expanded clone; other rows omit it.

clone size	V gene	J gene	D gene	CDR3 DNA	CDR3 protein
-	TRBV5-1	TRBJ2-7	TRBD1	TGCGCCAGCAGACCCCCCGGGACAGGGATATCCTACGAGCAGTACTTC	CASRPPGTGISYEQYF
once	TRBV5-3	TRBJ2-3	-	TGTGCCAGTCGCACGAGGGGGCTAGCGGGAGATACGCAGTATTTT	CASRTRGLAGDTQYF
-	TRBV9	TRBJ2-7	TRBD2	TGTGCCAGCAGCGTAGAGAGCGGGAGGCGGTACGAGCAGTACTTC	CASSVESGRRYEQYF
-	TRBV19	TRBJ1-3	-	TGTGCCAGTAGTTCTCCACCTCAGGGGCCTGGAAACACCATATATTTT	CASSSPPQGPGNTIYF
-	TRBV11-2	TRBJ1-1	TRBD1	TGTGCCAGCAGCTTAGTAAGGCCTAGACAGGGTAGGGACACTGAAGCTTTCTTT	CASSLVRPRQGRDTEAFF
-	TRBV19	TRBJ2-5	TRBD2	TGTGCCAGTAGTTTTAACGGGAGGGCTCAGGAGACCCAGTACTTC	CASSFNGRAQETQYF
-	TRBV28	TRBJ2-5	TRBD2	TGTGCCAGCAGGGTACTTTCTAGCGGGAGCCCTGAGACCCAGTACTTC	CASRVLSSGSPETQYF
once	TRBV7-9	TRBJ1-1	-	TGTGCCAGCAGCTTAGGGGCAGGGGAGGGAGTGAACACTGAAGCTTTCTTT	CASSLGAGEGVNTEAFF
once	TRBV6-2/TRBV6-3	TRBJ1-5	TRBD1	TGTGCCAGCAGCATAACAGGGGACAATCAGCCCCAGCATTTT	CASSITGDNQPQHF
few	TRBV14	TRBJ1-3	-	TGTGCCAGCAGCTACGGGATCTCCGGAAACACCATATATTTT	CASSYGISGNTIYF
-	TRBV4-3	TRBJ2-5	TRBD2	TGCGCCAGCAGCCAACGTGTGGGAGGGCGAGAGACCCAGTACTTC	CASSQRVGGRETQYF